The 30 T cell receptor beta chains listed next were all sequenced from one sample in a study of blood T cell repertoires in COVID-19. This table comes from immunoSEQ multiplex PCR, and its TCRdb copy is limited to in-frame clones, with some not included. The repertoire holds some 180,000 clones, with approximately 85% as singletons. Sequencing was performed on peripheral blood. Receptors originate from an older woman with acute or convalescent COVID-19.

As DNA, the CDR3 is TGTGCCAGCAGCCAAGTAACAGGGGGGGTGCAGTTCTTC. This codes for CASSQVTGGVQFF. The chain is built from TRBV14 and TRBJ2-1, with D tentatively TRBD1 (8 bases). Germline V CDR1 and CDR2: SGHDN, FVKESK. The CDR3 runs to 13 residues. V was pared by 1 base and J by 12 bases, with 13 bases between.

The chain combines TRBV6-5 with TRBJ1-1; 7 nucleotides agree with TRBD1. The CDR3 runs to 15 residues. CDR1 is MNHEY, CDR2 SVGAGI, per germline. Trimming cost V 8 bases and J 0 bases; bases outside gene matches: 9. DNA of the CDR3: TGTGCCAGCGGGGAATACAGGGGCTTGAACACTGAAGCTTTCTTT. Amino acids: CASGEYRGLNTEAFF.

The chain couples TRBV7-2 to TRBJ2-3; the match to TRBD1 covers 9 bases. Per the germline V gene, CDR1 is SGHTA and CDR2 is FQGNSA. The CDR3 extends over 14 amino acids. Trimming cost V 5 bases and J 5 bases; bases outside gene matches: 5. The CDR3: CASSPRTGEDTQYF. For the CDR3, the DNA is TGTGCCAGCAGCCCACGGACAGGGGAAGATACGCAGTATTTT.

V and J are TRBV29-1 and TRBJ2-1; unclear D gene. V was pared by 6 bases and J by 5 bases, with 17 bases between. This CDR3 spans 14 amino acids. CDR1 SQVTM and CDR2 ANQGSEA come from the germline V gene. The DNA of the CDR3 is TGCAGCGTCTATAACACCGGGTGGAACAATGAGCAGTTCTTC. This translates into CSVYNTGWNNEQFF.

The rearrangement uses TRBV12-3 or TRBV12-4 and TRBJ2-1, with 9 bases lining up with TRBD2. CDR3 length: 12 residues. V was pared by 7 bases and J by 7 bases, with 2 bases of the junction left unmatched. CDR3 residues: CASTAGGNEQFF. The CDR3 DNA follows: TGTGCCAGCACAGCGGGAGGTAATGAGCAGTTCTTC.

The V and J genes are TRBV7-8 and TRBJ2-2; TRBD2 aligns across 10 bases. The V segment lost 5 bases and the J segment 1 base; nucleotides outside the gene matches: 4. The CDR3 runs to 16 residues. The germline V gene encodes CDR1 SGHVS and CDR2 FQNEAQ. CDR3: CASSKRTSGNTGELFF. The CDR3 DNA reads as TGTGCCAGCAGCAAGCGGACTAGCGGGAACACCGGGGAGCTGTTTTTT.

The chain employs TRBV28 and TRBJ2-7, with 7 bases matching TRBD2. The CDR3 is 13 residues long. V lost 8 bases to trimming and J lost 4 bases; unmatched junction nucleotides: 8. Germline V CDR1 and CDR2: MDHEN, SYDVKM. The CDR3, as DNA: TGTGCCAGCGGCCCCCCTAGCGGATACGAGCAGTACTTC. This translates into CASGPPSGYEQYF.

The chain carries TRBV19 and TRBJ2-1; the D gene is possibly TRBD2 (6 bases). Germline CDR1 LNHDA, CDR2 SQIVND (reference sequence). The CDR3 consists of 13 residues. Trimming took 5 bases from V and 10 from J, leaving 15 bases between them. In nucleotides, the CDR3 is TGTGCCAGTAGTGTGACGACCAGCGGGGAGCAGTTCTTC. Its protein product is CASSVTTSGEQFF.

The rearrangement joins TRBV2 to TRBJ1-1; D gene unclear. Trimming cost V 2 bases and J 6 bases, with 7 bases left between them. CDR3 length: 12 amino acids. Germline V CDR1 and CDR2: SNHLY, FYNNEI. Written as DNA, the CDR3 is TGTGCCAGCAGTGAATTGTCGGCTGAAGCTTTCTTT. This encodes CASSELSAEAFF.

This rearrangement joins TRBV7-3 to TRBJ1-1, with unresolved D. V lost 5 bases and J lost 3, with 10 bases in between. This CDR3 region has 13 residues. The V gene's germline CDR1 is SGHTA and CDR2 FQGTGA. The chain's CDR3 is CASSIQTDTEAFF. The CDR3 DNA sequence: TGTGCCAGCAGCATCCAAACGGACACTGAAGCTTTCTTT.

Turning to this clone: Additional DNA sequences in this sample encode the identical CDR3. The V gene is TRBV9, the J gene TRBJ1-6, with D possibly being TRBD1 (6 bases). CDR1 is SGDLS and CDR2 is YYNGEE in the germline V gene. The CDR3 is 14 residues long. V was shortened by 3 bases and J by 7 bases, with 11 bases between the two germline ends. CDR3 sequence: CASSGTGPNSPLHF. DNA for the CDR3: TGTGCCAGCAGCGGAACAGGGCCGAATTCACCCCTCCACTTT.

This clone has a single count. This CDR3 is CASSKTGDYGYTF. CDR3 bases: TGTGCCAGCAGTAAGACAGGCGACTATGGCTACACCTTC. V usage is TRBV3-1 (or the pseudogene TRBV3-2) and J usage is TRBJ1-2; a weak D match, TRBD1 (6 bases). CDR1 is LGHDT, CDR2 YNNKEL, per germline (reference sequence). This CDR3 has 13 residues. Trimming pared 6 bases from V and 3 bases from J, leaving 11 bases between.

The V gene is TRBV5-1, the J gene TRBJ2-5; TRBD2 agrees at 7 bases. V shed 1 base, J shed 4 bases, and the junction held 7 bases outside the gene matches. CDR1 is SGHRS and CDR2 is YFSETQ in the germline V gene. The CDR3 loop spans 15 amino acids. The DNA of the CDR3 is TGCGCCAGCAGCTTGCCCAGCGGGAATGTAGAGACCCAGTACTTC. It codes for CASSLPSGNVETQYF.

This chain joins TRBV2 and TRBJ1-1, with 8 positions matching TRBD1. The J segment lost 4 bases and the V segment lost 3 bases, leaving 1 base of the junction unmatched. CDR3 length: 13 amino acids. Germline V gene sequence: CDR1 SNHLY, CDR2 FYNNEI. The DNA for the CDR3 is TGTGCCAGCAGTGACGACAGGGGCACTGAAGCTTTCTTT. Translating gives CASSDDRGTEAFF.

This chain connects TRBV18 to TRBJ2-5, with 8 bases that match TRBD2. The germline V gene encodes CDR1 KGHSH and CDR2 LQKENI. V gave up 2 bases and J gave up 3 bases; unmatched junction bases: 8. The CDR3 covers 16 residues. DNA for the CDR3: TGTGCCAGCTCACCAGCACCAGCGGGAGTTGAAGAGACCCAGTACTTC. It encodes CASSPAPAGVEETQYF.

This clone has a handful of counts. The chain joins TRBV3-1 (or the pseudogene TRBV3-2) to TRBJ2-1, with D perhaps matching TRBD1 (6 bases). The CDR3 extends over 12 amino acids. V lost 4 bases, J lost 10 bases, and 11 bases lay in between. Germline V gives CDR1 LGHDT, CDR2 YNNKEL (reference sequence). The CDR3 is CASSPTGMEQFF. CDR3 DNA: TGTGCCAGCAGCCCGACAGGTATGGAGCAGTTCTTC.

This clone has just one count. The V gene is TRBV11-3, the J gene TRBJ1-3; no clear D. CDR3 length: 14 residues. CDR1 and CDR2 from the germline V gene are SGHNT and YENEEA. V lost 3 bases and J lost 9, with 15 bases in between. The CDR3 nucleotides read TGTGCCAGCAGCTTCGGAAAGGCGGGGTTCACCATATATTTT. It codes for CASSFGKAGFTIYF. The variable domain in full, with the rest retrieved from reference TRBV11-3 and TRBJ1-3, is EAGVVQSPRYKIIEKKQPVAFWCNPISGHNTLYWYLQNLGQGPELLIRYENEEAVDDSQLPKDRFSAERLKGVDSTLKIQPAELGDSAVYLCASSFGKAGFTIYFGEGSWLTVV.

The chain links TRBV15 to TRBJ2-3, with 7 bases aligning to TRBD1. Germline V CDR1 and CDR2: LNHNV, YYDKDF (reference sequence). There are 16 residues in the CDR3. The junction had 9 bases not matched to a gene; V was cut back by 3 bases and J by 3 bases. CDR3 residues: CATSRFQTGKTDTQYF. The CDR3 DNA is TGTGCCACCAGCAGGTTCCAGACAGGGAAGACAGATACGCAGTATTTT.

This rearrangement joins TRBV6-5 to TRBJ2-5; 11 bases map to TRBD2. V shed 6 bases and J 2 bases; nucleotides not matched to a gene: 5. Germline V CDR1 and CDR2: MNHEY, SVGAGI. The CDR3 length is 15 residues. The CDR3, as DNA: TGTGCCAGCAGACGGACTAGCGGGCATCAAGAGACCCAGTACTTC. Amino acids: CASRRTSGHQETQYF.

The rearrangement links TRBV4-2 to TRBJ1-3, with 9 bases lining up with TRBD1. Per germline, CDR1 LGHNA and CDR2 YNFKEQ. Unmatched junction bases numbered 9, after V lost 6 bases and J lost 0 bases. The CDR3 extends over 17 amino acids. The CDR3 spells CASSSGTGIHSGNTIYF. The CDR3 DNA is TGTGCCAGCAGTTCCGGGACAGGGATCCACTCTGGAAACACCATATATTTT.

This chain links TRBV1 with TRBJ1-2; the table calls TRBD1, which could not be checked here. TRBV1 is a listed pseudogene. This CDR3 is 17 amino acids long. CDR3 region: CTSSQKPGQGVGYGYTF. The DNA of the CDR3 is TGCACCAGCAGCCAAAAACCGGGACAGGGGGTGGGCTATGGCTACACCTTC.

CDR3 DNA sequence: TGTGCCAGCAGCCAAGATGAGGGACTTGTGTTTGGAAACACCATATATTTT. Translating it yields CASSQDEGLVFGNTIYF. The rearrangement joins TRBV3-1 (or the pseudogene TRBV3-2) to TRBJ1-3; a weak D match, TRBD1 (5 bases). This CDR3 region has 17 residues. V was clipped by 0 bases and J by 3 bases, with 15 bases between them. CDR1 and CDR2 from the germline V gene are LGHDT and YNNKEL (reference sequence).

The chain recombines TRBV6-5 with TRBJ2-7; 9 bases are shared with TRBD2. The CDR3 is made up of 16 amino acids. The V and J ends lost 0 bases and 4 bases, in that order; junction bases with no gene match: 7. The germline V gene encodes CDR1 MNHEY and CDR2 SVGAGI. CDR3 bases: TGTGCCAGCAGTTACTCGGTGGCGGGAGGGAGGTACGAGCAGTACTTC. Amino acid sequence: CASSYSVAGGRYEQYF.

The chain joins TRBV5-4 to TRBJ2-2; TRBD2 is a possible D gene (6 bases). V lost 1 base and J 7 bases, leaving 17 bases between the germline ends. The germline CDR1 and CDR2 sequences are SGHNT and YYREEE (reference sequence). CDR3 length: 16 residues. The CDR3 protein is CASSLWVGGFDGELFF. For the CDR3, the DNA is TGTGCCAGCAGCTTGTGGGTGGGAGGCTTTGACGGGGAGCTGTTTTTT. Full variable domain (rest looked up from reference TRBV5-4 and TRBJ2-2): ETGVTQSPTHLIKTRGQQVTLRCSSQSGHNTVSWYQQALGQGPQFIFQYYREEENGRGNFPPRFSGLQFPNYSSELNVNALELDDSALYLCASSLWVGGFDGELFFGEGSRLTVL.

This clone came up a few times. V gene TRBV24-1 combines with J gene TRBJ2-1; D might be TRBD2 (5 bases). CDR3 length equals 13 residues. Germline CDR1 KGHDR, CDR2 SFDVKD. Deletions cut 6 bases from V and 3 bases from J, with 8 bases between. The CDR3 region has the DNA TGTGCCACCAGTTCAGCGGTCTACAATGAGCAGTTCTTC. Encoded protein: CATSSAVYNEQFF.

The CDR3 sequence is CASSKDKGLANQSSYNEQFF. Written as DNA, the CDR3 is TGTGCCAGCAGCAAAGATAAGGGACTAGCAAACCAAAGCTCCTACAATGAGCAGTTCTTC. The chain joins TRBV21-1 to TRBJ2-1; TRBD2 was called by the table and not checked on the DNA. TRBV21-1 represents a pseudogene. This CDR3 comprises 20 residues.

This rearrangement joins TRBV25-1 to TRBJ2-3, with 9 bases identical to TRBD2. The CDR3 sequence is 15 residues long. Germline lookup yields CDR1 MGHDK and CDR2 SYGVNS. V was pared by 3 bases and J by 2 bases, with 3 bases of the junction left unmatched. The CDR3 DNA reads as TGTGCCAGCAGTGACGGCGGGAGGGCCACAGATACGCAGTATTTT. Residues: CASSDGGRATDTQYF.

This clone was recorded only once. J is TRBJ1-1 and V is TRBV19; TRBD1 matches at 8 bases. Per the germline V gene, CDR1 is LNHDA and CDR2 is SQIVND (reference sequence). The V gene end was trimmed by 8 bases and the J gene end by 2 bases; junction bases not matched to a gene: 10. The CDR3 contains 15 residues. The CDR3 region is CASEGTGSLNTEAFF. As DNA, the CDR3 is TGTGCCAGTGAGGGGACAGGATCTTTAAACACTGAAGCTTTCTTT. Full variable domain (outside the CDR3, taken from reference TRBV19 and TRBJ1-1): DGGITQSPKYLFRKEGQNVTLSCEQNLNHDAMYWYRQDPGQGLRLIYYSQIVNDFQKGDIAEGYSVSREKKESFPLTVTSAQKNPTAFYLCASEGTGSLNTEAFFGQGTRLTVV.

This sequence joins TRBV7-9 and TRBJ2-1; 9 bases map to TRBD2. This CDR3 is built from 11 residues. Trimming removed 3 bases from V and 15 bases from J; junction bases left unmatched: 3. Per the germline V gene, CDR1 is SEHNR and CDR2 is FQNEAQ (reference sequence). As DNA, the CDR3 is TGTGCCAGCAGCTTCGGGACTAGCCTGTTCTTC. Amino acid sequence: CASSFGTSLFF.

This sequence joins TRBV10-2 and TRBJ2-7, with TRBD2 matching over 11 bases. The CDR3 is 11 amino acids. Germline values: CDR1 WSHSY, CDR2 SAAADI. The V segment lost 5 bases and the J segment 13 bases; nucleotides outside the gene matches: 4. This chain's CDR3 is CASSTSGSLYV. CDR3 sequence (DNA): TGCGCCAGCAGTACTAGCGGGAGTCTCTACGTC.